The clone carrying this TCR beta chain was seen many times. The antigen is unknown. From germline, CDR1 is SGHTA and CDR2 FQGNSA. The CDR3 runs to 17 residues. V lost 2 bases, J lost 7 bases, and 11 bases stayed unmatched. Time point in this sample: blood 2 weeks post-SBRT. Treatment in this sample: 15 Gy SBRT to primary tumor, nephrectomy 4 weeks later. Radiation-treated patients gave blood at baseline, week 2 and week 4. This renal cell carcinoma was of the clear cell type. Profiled with immunoSEQ multiplex PCR; TCRdb holds only in-frame clones, not every one. The top ten hold 4.5% to 7% of the sample, which has 120,000 or so clones, approximately 85% seen once. The sample belongs to a study of radiation and T cells in renal cell carcinoma. General study results and limits: From baseline, blood top tumor clonotypes peaked at 2 weeks post-radiation.

The chain links TRBV7-2 to TRBJ2-5; 12 nucleotides line up with TRBD1. The TCR originated in a man in his fifties or sixties with renal cell carcinoma. The material was blood, obtained from a patient whose treatment included radiotherapy and nephrectomy. CDR3 sequence: CASSLLSGTGGEGTQYF. In DNA form, the CDR3 reads TGTGCCAGCAGCTTACTATCCGGGACAGGGGGCGAAGGGACCCAGTACTTC.